A single sample is the source of the 16 T cell receptor beta chains below, sequenced in a study of low-dose radiotherapy and immunotherapy resistance in tumors. Sample time point: after trial treatment. Documented treatment: LDRT plus nivolumab, ipilimumab, low-dose cyclophosphamide and aspirin (RACIN trial). Both TCRalpha and TCRbeta chains were reverse transcribed with V-gene-specific primers. The PCR that amplified TCRs ran for 20 cycles, relying on a constant-region primer and a V-primer adapter. TCRdb analysed the reads with MiXCR anew, one entry per CDR3 protein. The sample lists 80,000 or so distinct CDR3 sequences, less than 20% seen once, with approximately 1.5% in the top ten. Sequenced here: PBMCs, sampled after low-dose radiotherapy plus immunotherapy. Source of these receptors: a male donor with prostate cancer.

This clonotype showed up many times. The chain joins TRBV6-2 or TRBV6-3 to TRBJ2-1, with D hard to call. The V end lost 5 bases, the J end lost 0 bases, and 11 bases lay between the germline ends. Germline values: CDR1 MNHEY, CDR2 SVGEGT. This CDR3 region has 15 residues. This CDR3 reads CASSHGPSSYNEQFF. The CDR3 coding sequence is TGTGCCAGCAGTCACGGACCTAGCTCCTACAATGAGCAGTTCTTC.

This clonotype was detected many times. This sequence joins TRBV6-2 or TRBV6-3 and TRBJ2-1, with 11 bases that match TRBD2. CDR3 length: 16 amino acids. Germline V gene lookup returns CDR1 MNHEY and CDR2 SVGEGT. After removal of 6 bases from V and 2 bases from J, the junction contained 6 bases not matched to a gene. The CDR3 spells CASRGGLAETYNEQFF. The CDR3 DNA sequence: TGTGCCAGCAGGGGGGGACTAGCGGAAACCTACAATGAGCAGTTCTTC.

The genes are TRBV18 and TRBJ2-3, with a weak D call TRBD2 (6 bases). Between the trimmed V and J ends, which lost 5 bases and 1 base, there was a span of 16 bases. Germline V lookup: CDR1 KGHSH, CDR2 LQKENI. The CDR3 has 16 residues. The CDR3 spells CASSTQEGFGTDTQYF. Written as DNA, the CDR3 is TGTGCCAGCTCAACACAGGAGGGCTTTGGCACAGATACGCAGTATTTT.

At least ten counts were recorded for this clonotype. V usage is TRBV6-2 or TRBV6-3 and J usage is TRBJ1-2; the D gene is possibly TRBD1 (5 bases). This CDR3 is built from 13 residues. The V end was cut by 7 bases, the J end by 7 bases, with 16 bases between. CDR1 and CDR2 from the germline V gene are MNHEY and SVGEGT. CDR3 amino acids: CASKSLGPSGYTF. In DNA form, the CDR3 reads TGTGCCAGCAAGTCACTGGGACCCTCTGGCTACACCTTC.

This clonotype showed up many times. This sequence joins TRBV20-1 and TRBJ2-7, with a tentative D call TRBD2 (5 bases). V was shortened by 3 bases and J by 4 bases, with 19 bases between the two germline ends. The germline CDR1 and CDR2 sequences are DFQATT and SNEGSKA (reference sequence). The CDR3 spans 15 residues. The CDR3 coding sequence is TGCAGTGCTAGTCGGTCTGGGATCCCGGGGTACGAGCAGTACTTC. It is translated as CSASRSGIPGYEQYF.

Only a few counts were recorded for this clonotype. The genes are TRBV27 and TRBJ1-5; D unresolved. The CDR3 runs 13 residues. Trimming took 7 bases from V and 2 from J, leaving 9 bases between them. The germline gives CDR1 MNHEY, CDR2 SMNVEV (reference sequence). CDR3 DNA: TGTGCCAGCAACACGGTGGGCAATCAGCCCCAGCATTTT. It specifies CASNTVGNQPQHF.

This clonotype was counted many times. V and J are TRBV29-1 and TRBJ2-7; 10 nucleotides line up with TRBD1. Unmatched junction bases numbered 1, after V lost 4 bases and J lost 4 bases. The germline V gene has CDR1 SQVTM and CDR2 ANQGSEA. The CDR3 length is 12 residues. CDR3 in amino acids: CSVVGQGYEQYF. The CDR3 coding sequence is TGCAGCGTTGTGGGACAGGGGTACGAGCAGTACTTC.

With respect to this clonotype: In this CDR3 the conserved last residue, phenylalanine or tryptophan, is missing, so a read error is likely. V and J are TRBV28 and TRBJ2-5, with 8 bases that match TRBD1. The CDR3 is 14 amino acids. V trimming: 5 bases; J trimming: 2 bases; junction bases outside the gene matches: 4. CDR1 is MDHEN, CDR2 SYDVKM, per germline. Here the CDR3 reads CASSADREQETQYC. The CDR3 coding sequence is TGTGCCAGCAGTGCGGACAGGGAGCAAGAGACCCAGTACTGC.

This clonotype came up many times. The chain uses TRBV20-1 and TRBJ2-1, with TRBD2 matching 13 bases. The CDR3 loop spans 20 amino acids. Germline V gene sequence: CDR1 DFQATT, CDR2 SNEGSKA (reference sequence). Unmatched junction bases numbered 16, after V lost 5 bases and J lost 0 bases. The chain's CDR3 is CSAPPPGGLAGMSSYNEQFF. Here the CDR3 DNA reads TGCAGTGCTCCACCCCCAGGGGGACTAGCGGGGATGAGCTCCTACAATGAGCAGTTCTTC.

At least ten counts were recorded for this clonotype. This chain connects TRBV9 to TRBJ2-2, with 9 bases lining up with TRBD2. Germline CDR1 reads SGDLS; CDR2 reads YYNGEE. V lost 4 bases to trimming and J lost 9 bases; unmatched junction nucleotides: 4. The CDR3 covers 13 residues. In nucleotides, the CDR3 is TGTGCCAGCAGCCCTGGACTAGCGCGGGAGCTGTTTTTT. Translating it yields CASSPGLARELFF.

The chain is built from TRBV7-2 and TRBJ2-7; D may be TRBD2 (6 bases). The V gene lost 5 bases and the J gene lost 4 bases, with 15 bases spanning the gap. The germline gives CDR1 SGHTA, CDR2 FQGNSA. CDR3 length: 14 residues. CDR3: CASSRDGTPYEQYF. In DNA form, the CDR3 reads TGTGCCAGCAGCCGTGACGGGACTCCGTACGAGCAGTACTTC.

The table lists this clonotype with a few counts. The chain recombines TRBV27 with TRBJ2-7; 12 nucleotides agree with TRBD2. Germline V CDR1 and CDR2: MNHEY, SMNVEV (reference sequence). J was trimmed by 7 bases and V by 2 bases; bases with no gene match: 12. This CDR3 has 17 residues. CDR3 loop: CASSLRGLTSGRGEQYF. The CDR3 region has the DNA TGTGCCAGCAGTTTACGGGGACTGACTAGCGGGAGAGGTGAGCAGTACTTC.

This clonotype showed up just a few times. The chain has TRBV23-1 and TRBJ1-2, with D perhaps TRBD1 (6 bases). TRBV23-1 falls under the ORF class, with uncertain function. Trimming shortened V by 2 bases and J by 6 bases, and 13 bases separated the two germline ends. The length of the CDR3 is 14 residues. CDR3 nucleotide sequence: TGCGCCAGCAGTCAAAAACAGGGTCAGGATGGCTACACCTTC. This encodes CASSQKQGQDGYTF.

The chain recombines TRBV5-4 with TRBJ2-6; D remains ambiguous. From germline, CDR1 is SGHNT and CDR2 YYREEE (reference sequence). Trimming removed 4 bases from V and 0 bases from J, with 11 bases in between. The CDR3 sequence is 16 residues long. The CDR3, as DNA: TGTGCCAGCAGCCCCGTACAGAACTCTGGGGCCAACGTCCTGACTTTC. This codes for CASSPVQNSGANVLTF.

On this clonotype itself: A far larger clone is a single base away, which makes a read error likely. The chain couples TRBV7-4 to TRBJ2-7; 8 bases fit TRBD1. Germline V CDR1 and CDR2: SGHVT, SQSDAQ. V lost 6 bases and J lost 1; bases outside the gene matches: 17. The CDR3 length is 18 residues. The CDR3 reads CASSPHKQGAKTSYEQYF. In DNA form, the CDR3 reads TGTGCCAGCAGTCCCCATAAGCAGGGGGCTAAAACGTCCTACGAGCAGTACTTC.

This clonotype was found many times. The chain has TRBV7-9 and TRBJ2-6, with 8 nucleotides matching TRBD2. Germline V gene lookup returns CDR1 SEHNR and CDR2 FQNEAQ (reference sequence). J gave up 2 bases and V 5 bases, and 8 bases lay outside the gene matches. The CDR3 loop spans 17 amino acids. CDR3 in amino acids: CASSPRGGQAGANVLTF. CDR3 bases: TGTGCCAGCAGCCCCCGGGGGGGGCAGGCTGGGGCCAACGTCCTGACTTTC.